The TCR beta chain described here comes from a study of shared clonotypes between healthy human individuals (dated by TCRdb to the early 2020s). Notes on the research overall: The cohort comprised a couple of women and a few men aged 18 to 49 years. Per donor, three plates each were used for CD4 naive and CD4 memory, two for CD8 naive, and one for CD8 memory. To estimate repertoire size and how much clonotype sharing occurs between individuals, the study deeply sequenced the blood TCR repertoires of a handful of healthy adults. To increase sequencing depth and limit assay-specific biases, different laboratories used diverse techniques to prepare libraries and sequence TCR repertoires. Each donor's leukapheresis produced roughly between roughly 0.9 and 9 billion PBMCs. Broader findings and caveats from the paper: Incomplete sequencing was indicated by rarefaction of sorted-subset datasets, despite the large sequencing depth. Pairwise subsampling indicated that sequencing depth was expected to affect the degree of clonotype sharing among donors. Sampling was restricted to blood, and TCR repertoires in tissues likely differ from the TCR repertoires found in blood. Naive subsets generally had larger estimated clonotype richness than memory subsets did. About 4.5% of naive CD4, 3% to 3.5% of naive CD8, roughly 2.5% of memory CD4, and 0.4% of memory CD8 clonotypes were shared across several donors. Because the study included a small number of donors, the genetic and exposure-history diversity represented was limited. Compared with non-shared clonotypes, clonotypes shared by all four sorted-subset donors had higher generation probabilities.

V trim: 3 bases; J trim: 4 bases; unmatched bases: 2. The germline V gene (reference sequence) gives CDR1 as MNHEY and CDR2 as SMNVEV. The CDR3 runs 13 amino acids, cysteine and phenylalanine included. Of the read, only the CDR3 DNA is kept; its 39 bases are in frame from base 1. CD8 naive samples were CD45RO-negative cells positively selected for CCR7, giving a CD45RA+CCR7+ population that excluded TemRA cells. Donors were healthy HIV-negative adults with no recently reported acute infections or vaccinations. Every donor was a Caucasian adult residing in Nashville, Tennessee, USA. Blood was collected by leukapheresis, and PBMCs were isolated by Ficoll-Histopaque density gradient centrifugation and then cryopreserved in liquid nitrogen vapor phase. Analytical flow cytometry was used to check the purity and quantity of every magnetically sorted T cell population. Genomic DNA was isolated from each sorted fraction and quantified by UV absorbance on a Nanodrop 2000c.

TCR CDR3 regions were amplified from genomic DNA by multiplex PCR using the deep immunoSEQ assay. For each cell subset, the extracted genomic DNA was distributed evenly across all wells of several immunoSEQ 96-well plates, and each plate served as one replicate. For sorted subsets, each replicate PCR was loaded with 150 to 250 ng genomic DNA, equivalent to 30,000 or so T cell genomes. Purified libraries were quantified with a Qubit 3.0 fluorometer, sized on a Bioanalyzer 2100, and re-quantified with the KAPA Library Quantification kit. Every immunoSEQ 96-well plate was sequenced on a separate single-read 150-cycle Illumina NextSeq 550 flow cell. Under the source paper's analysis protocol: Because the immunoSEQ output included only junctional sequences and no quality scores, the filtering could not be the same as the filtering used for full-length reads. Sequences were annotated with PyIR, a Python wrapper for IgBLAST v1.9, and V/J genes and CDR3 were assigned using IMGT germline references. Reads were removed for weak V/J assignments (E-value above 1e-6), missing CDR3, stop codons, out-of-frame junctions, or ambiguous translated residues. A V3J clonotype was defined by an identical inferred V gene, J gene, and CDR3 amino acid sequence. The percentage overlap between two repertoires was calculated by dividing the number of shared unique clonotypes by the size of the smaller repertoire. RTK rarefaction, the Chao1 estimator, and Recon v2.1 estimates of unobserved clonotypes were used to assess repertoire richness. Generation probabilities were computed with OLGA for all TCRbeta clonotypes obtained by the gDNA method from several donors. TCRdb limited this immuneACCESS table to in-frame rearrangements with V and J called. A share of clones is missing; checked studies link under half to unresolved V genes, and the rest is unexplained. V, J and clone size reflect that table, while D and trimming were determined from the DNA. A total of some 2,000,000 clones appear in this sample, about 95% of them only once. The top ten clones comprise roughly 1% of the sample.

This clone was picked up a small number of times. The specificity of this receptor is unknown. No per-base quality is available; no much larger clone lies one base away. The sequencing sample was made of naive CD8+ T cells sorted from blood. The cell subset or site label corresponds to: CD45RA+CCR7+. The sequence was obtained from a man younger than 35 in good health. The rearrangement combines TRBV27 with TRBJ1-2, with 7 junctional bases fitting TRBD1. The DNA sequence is TGTGCCAGCAGTTTTCAGGGGGGCTATGGCTACACCTTC. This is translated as CASSFQGGYGYTF.